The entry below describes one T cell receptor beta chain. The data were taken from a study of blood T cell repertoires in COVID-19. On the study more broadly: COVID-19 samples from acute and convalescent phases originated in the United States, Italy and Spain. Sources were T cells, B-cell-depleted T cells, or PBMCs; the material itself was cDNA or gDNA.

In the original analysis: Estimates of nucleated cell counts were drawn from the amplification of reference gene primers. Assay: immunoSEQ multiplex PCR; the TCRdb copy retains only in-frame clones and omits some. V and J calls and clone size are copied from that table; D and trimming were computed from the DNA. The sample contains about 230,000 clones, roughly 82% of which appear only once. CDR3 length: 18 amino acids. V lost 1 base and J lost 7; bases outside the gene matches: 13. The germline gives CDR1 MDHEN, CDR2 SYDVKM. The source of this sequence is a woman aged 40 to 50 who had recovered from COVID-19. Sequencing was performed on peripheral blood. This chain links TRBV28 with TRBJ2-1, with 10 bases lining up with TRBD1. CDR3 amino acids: CASSLFGWGTGAENEQFF. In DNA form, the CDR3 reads TGTGCCAGCAGTTTATTTGGATGGGGGACAGGGGCGGAAAATGAGCAGTTCTTC.